Presented here are 32 T cell receptor beta chains from one specimen sequenced in a study of T cells in Graves' hyperthyroidism and ophthalmopathy. Amplification of TCR beta CDR3 regions used RNA as the template. Researchers ran a first-round RT-PCR on the TCR CDR3 using the HTBI primer set. TCRdb reprocessed the multiplex PCR reads via MiXCR and lists one record per CDR3 protein. The sample records 200,000 to 250,000 distinct CDR3 sequences, about a sixth being singletons. Material for sequencing was blood. Receptors originate from a woman aged 18-35 years with Graves' ophthalmopathy.

This clonotype was counted many times. The J gene is TRBJ1-6, the V gene TRBV7-9; D not resolved. The CDR3 is 14 amino acids. The V gene's germline CDR1 is SEHNR and CDR2 FQNEAQ (reference sequence). V shed 5 bases and J shed 7 bases, with 12 bases lying between them. In DNA form, the CDR3 reads TGTGCCAGCAGCAGTCCGGGAGCCAATTCACCCCTCCACTTT. This encodes CASSSPGANSPLHF.

With regard to this clonotype: A single base separates this from a much larger clone, so it may be a read error. The J gene is TRBJ2-7, the V gene TRBV28; TRBD2 aligns across 8 bases. CDR3 length equals 13 residues. Looked up from germline, CDR1 is MDHEN and CDR2 is SYDVKM. CDR3 protein: CASRGLGPYERYF. In nucleotides, the CDR3 is TGTGCCAGCAGGGGACTAGGGCCCTACGAGCGGTACTTC.

This clonotype appeared many times. The chain employs TRBV28 and TRBJ2-7; D unresolved. CDR1 is MDHEN and CDR2 is SYDVKM in the germline V gene. V shed 4 bases and J shed 1 base, with 8 bases lying between them. The CDR3 consists of 13 residues. The chain's CDR3 is CASSWTVSYEQYF. CDR3 coding DNA: TGTGCCAGCAGTTGGACGGTATCCTACGAGCAGTACTTC.

This clonotype was detected many times. The chain has TRBV6-1 and TRBJ1-5; D call uncertain. V lost 3 bases and J 7 bases, leaving 16 bases between the germline ends. This CDR3 spans 15 amino acids. CDR1 and CDR2 (germline): MNHNS, SASEGT. The CDR3 sequence is CASSEVSPPRQPQHF. The CDR3 DNA is TGTGCCAGCAGTGAGGTTTCGCCCCCCAGGCAGCCCCAGCATTTT.

As regards this clonotype: Being one base from a much bigger clone, this may be a read error. V and J are TRBV4-2 and TRBJ1-1, with D maybe TRBD1 (5 bases). This CDR3 has 16 residues. Germline loops: CDR1 LGHNA, CDR2 YNFKEQ. In nucleotides, the CDR3 is TGTGTCAGCAGCCAAGATGAAAGGGTTAGGGGCACTGAAGCTTTCTTT. It yields the protein CVSSQDERVRGTEAFF.

This clonotype was observed at least ten times. V and J are TRBV20-1 and TRBJ2-7; possibly TRBD1 for D (6 bases). The CDR3 has 14 residues. From germline, CDR1 is DFQATT and CDR2 SNEGSKA (reference sequence). DNA of the CDR3: TGCAGGGCGAGGGGGATCGATACAACCAACGAGCAGTACTTC. It specifies CRARGIDTTNEQYF.

This clonotype appeared many times. This sequence joins TRBV6-1 and TRBJ2-5, with 8 bases lining up with TRBD1. The CDR3 contains 16 residues. Unmatched junction bases numbered 9, after V lost 5 bases and J lost 1 base. CDR1 is MNHNS and CDR2 is SASEGT in the germline V gene. As DNA, the CDR3 is TGTGCCAGCAGTTCATGGACAGGGACGACCCAAGAGACCCAGTACTTC. This codes for CASSSWTGTTQETQYF.

This clonotype was recorded only once. This could be a read error, since a much larger clone is one nucleotide away. The chain links TRBV28 to TRBJ1-3; maybe TRBD1 (5 bases). The CDR3 runs to 18 residues. V dropped 6 bases and J dropped 0 bases, with 21 bases sitting between them. Germline V gene sequence: CDR1 MDHEN, CDR2 SYDVKM. As DNA, the CDR3 is TGTGCCAGCAGCCGCCCGGGACGGGGGACTAACTCTGGAAACACCATATATTTT. Its translation is CASSRPGRGTNSGNTIYF.

This clonotype was detected many times. This chain connects TRBV28 to TRBJ2-5; 9 bases are shared with TRBD2. The germline V gene has CDR1 MDHEN and CDR2 SYDVKM. The CDR3 totals 17 residues. Trimming removed 4 bases from V and 1 base from J; junction bases left unmatched: 10. This chain's CDR3 is CASSSPRSGGLQETQYF. CDR3 nucleotide sequence: TGTGCCAGCAGTTCCCCGAGGAGCGGGGGGCTCCAAGAGACCCAGTACTTC.

This clonotype was seen repeatedly, ten times or more. The chain recombines TRBV6-1 with TRBJ1-2, with 8 positions matching TRBD1. Germline assignment: CDR1 MNHNS and CDR2 SASEGT. The J segment lost 7 bases and the V segment lost 5 bases, leaving 9 bases of the junction unmatched. This CDR3 region has 14 residues. CDR3 in amino acids: CASSLDDRGGGYTF. CDR3 coding DNA: TGTGCCAGCAGTCTAGACGACAGGGGAGGTGGCTACACCTTC.

This clonotype occurred many times. The chain is built from TRBV3-1 and TRBJ1-1, with D unclear. Trimming cost V 1 base and J 3 bases, with 6 bases left between them. This CDR3 has 13 residues. Germline CDR1 and CDR2: LGHDT and YNNKEL (reference sequence). Here the CDR3 DNA reads TGTGCCAGCAGCCAAGGCGTCGACACTGAAGCTTTCTTT. It is translated as CASSQGVDTEAFF.

This clonotype came up many times. In DNA, the CDR3 is TGTGCCAGCAGCCAAGACCTTCGAGTCGCCGGGGAGCTGTTTTTT. It encodes CASSQDLRVAGELFF. The genes are TRBV3-1 and TRBJ2-2; D gene unclear. V was trimmed by 0 bases and J by 6 bases, leaving 11 bases between them. The V gene's germline CDR1 is LGHDT and CDR2 YNNKEL (reference sequence). CDR3 length: 15 residues.

At least ten counts were recorded for this clonotype. The genes are TRBV11-2 and TRBJ1-1; no firm D call. Deletions cut 2 bases from V and 4 bases from J, with 20 bases between. CDR1 and CDR2 (germline): SGHAT, FQNNGV. This CDR3 has 17 residues. CDR3 DNA: TGTGCCAGCAGCTTAATTTCTGGAAAGAGGATGGGCACTGAAGCTTTCTTT. Residues: CASSLISGKRMGTEAFF.

This clonotype showed up many times. The V call is TRBV28, the J call TRBJ2-2; D gene uncertain. The germline V gene has CDR1 MDHEN and CDR2 SYDVKM. This CDR3 is 13 amino acids long. V dropped 1 base and J dropped 4 bases, with 4 bases sitting between them. Here the CDR3 DNA reads TGTGCCAGCAGTTTATTGGGCACCGGGGAGCTGTTTTTT. Protein product: CASSLLGTGELFF.

This clonotype was seen many times. This sequence joins TRBV2 and TRBJ1-2, with D perhaps TRBD1 (6 bases). This CDR3 is built from 14 residues. V gave up 6 bases and J gave up 3 bases, with 14 bases separating them. Germline CDR1 reads SNHLY; CDR2 reads FYNNEI. The DNA of the CDR3 is TGTGCCAGCAGCGGGAAGACAGGCTACTATGGCTACACCTTC. Its translation is CASSGKTGYYGYTF.

The chain combines TRBV12-3 or TRBV12-4 with TRBJ1-6; 7 positions match TRBD1. The length of the CDR3 is 13 residues. V was clipped by 8 bases and J by 10 bases; unmatched bases: 8. The CDR3 reads CASGGQWGSPLHF. The CDR3 DNA follows: TGTGCCAGCGGGGGACAGTGGGGGTCACCCCTCCACTTT.

The chain's CDR3 is CASGQLTGGELFF. The CDR3 DNA reads TGTGCCAGCGGGCAGCTAACGGGTGGGGAGCTGTTTTTT. This chain connects TRBV27 to TRBJ2-2, with D hard to call. The CDR3 is made up of 13 amino acids. Trimming shortened V by 8 bases and J by 8 bases, and 15 bases separated the two germline ends. Germline V CDR1 and CDR2: MNHEY, SMNVEV (reference sequence).

This clonotype has at least ten counts. The chain recombines TRBV7-9 with TRBJ1-1; no clear D gene. Per germline, CDR1 SEHNR and CDR2 FQNEAQ (reference sequence). The V gene lost 4 bases and the J gene lost 4 bases, with 10 bases spanning the gap. The CDR3 extends over 13 amino acids. CDR3: CASSSPRGTEAFF. The CDR3 DNA sequence: TGTGCCAGCAGCTCCCCCCGGGGCACTGAAGCTTTCTTT.

Points on this clonotype: This may come from a read error, since a much larger clone is one base off. The chain has TRBV6-6 and TRBJ2-3, with TRBD1 matching over 8 bases. This CDR3 comprises 18 residues. Germline V gene sequence: CDR1 MNHNY, CDR2 SVGAGI (reference sequence). V was clipped by 2 bases and J by 1 base; unmatched bases: 11. CDR3 in DNA: TGTGCCAGCAGTTACGAGGGTTGGAAGACAGGGGGCACAGATACGCAGTATTTT. Translating it yields CASSYEGWKTGGTDTQYF.

This clonotype has ten or more counts. The V and J genes are TRBV6-1 and TRBJ1-1, with TRBD1 matching 7 bases. CDR3 length equals 15 residues. J gave up 3 bases and V 5 bases, and 9 bases lay outside the gene matches. Germline V gives CDR1 MNHNS, CDR2 SASEGT. In DNA, the CDR3 is TGTGCCAGCAGTCCCATGGACAGGACGTACACTGAAGCTTTCTTT. It codes for CASSPMDRTYTEAFF.

This clonotype turned up a few times. The chain combines TRBV20-1 with TRBJ2-6; D is possibly TRBD2 (5 bases). V shed 6 bases and J shed 3 bases, with 15 bases lying between them. CDR3 length: 15 residues. The germline CDR1 and CDR2 sequences are DFQATT and SNEGSKA (reference sequence). The CDR3 region has the DNA TGCAGTGCCAGATCGGGATCTCTTGGGGCCAACGTCCTGACTTTC. It yields the protein CSARSGSLGANVLTF.

V usage is TRBV10-1 and J usage is TRBJ2-7; 15 positions agree with TRBD2. The CDR3 length is 17 residues. CDR1 is WNHNN and CDR2 is SYGVQD in the germline V gene (reference sequence). V lost 0 bases to trimming and J lost 5 bases; unmatched junction nucleotides: 5. The CDR3 DNA sequence: TGCGCCAGCAGTGAGTCGCTTAGGACTAGCGGGGGGGACGAGCAGTACTTC. Protein: CASSESLRTSGGDEQYF.

This clonotype showed up just once. This chain connects TRBV7-3 to TRBJ2-3; 11 nucleotides line up with TRBD2. V gave up 2 bases and J gave up 4 bases; unmatched junction bases: 5. The germline V gene has CDR1 SGHTA and CDR2 FQGTGA. CDR3 length: 16 residues. This CDR3 is CASSLLAGGPPDTQYF. CDR3 sequence (DNA): TGTGCCAGCAGCTTACTAGCGGGAGGTCCCCCAGATACGCAGTATTTT.

This clonotype appeared many times. This chain uses TRBV28 with TRBJ1-1; D possibly corresponds to TRBD1 (5 bases). There are 14 residues in the CDR3. The V end lost 6 bases, the J end lost 5 bases, and 16 bases lay between the germline ends. Germline V lookup: CDR1 MDHEN, CDR2 SYDVKM. In DNA, the CDR3 is TGTGCCAGCAGACATCAGGGAAGGAAGACTGAAGCTTTCTTT. Residues: CASRHQGRKTEAFF.

This chain links TRBV4-3 with TRBJ2-1; D possibly matches TRBD1 or TRBD2 (7 bases each). CDR1 is LGHNA and CDR2 is YSLEER in the germline V gene. This CDR3 comprises 17 residues. V was trimmed by 0 bases and J by 2 bases, leaving 14 bases between them. The DNA for the CDR3 is TGCGCCAGCAGCCAAGAAGGAGCGGGGACAGCCTACAATGAGCAGTTCTTC. This translates into CASSQEGAGTAYNEQFF.

This clonotype was observed many times. The J gene is TRBJ2-7, the V gene TRBV28; D perhaps matches TRBD2 (6 bases). The germline gives CDR1 MDHEN, CDR2 SYDVKM. The V and J ends lost 1 base and 9 bases respectively, with 16 bases between them. This CDR3 region has 14 residues. CDR3 nucleotides: TGTGCCAGCAGTTTATATTTCGGGGGATTGGTGCAGTACTTC. It yields the protein CASSLYFGGLVQYF.

This clonotype was counted ten times or more. This rearrangement joins TRBV20-1 to TRBJ1-3; 8 nucleotides line up with TRBD1. There are 13 residues in the CDR3. Germline lookup yields CDR1 DFQATT and CDR2 SNEGSKA (reference sequence). The ends lost 3 bases at V and 4 bases at J; junction bases unmatched: 2. CDR3 DNA sequence: TGCAGTGCTAGCAGGGGGCAAGGAAACACCATATATTTT. Translation: CSASRGQGNTIYF.

This clonotype occurred a few times. J is TRBJ1-6 and V is TRBV20-1; weak D call: TRBD1 (6 bases). Trimming shortened V by 6 bases and J by 9 bases, and 15 bases separated the two germline ends. Germline CDR1 reads DFQATT; CDR2 reads SNEGSKA (reference sequence). The CDR3 covers 13 residues. The CDR3 DNA sequence: TGCAGTGCCTACAAGACAGGTTTTTCACCCCTCCACTTT. Translating it yields CSAYKTGFSPLHF.

This clonotype was seen at least ten times. The chain links TRBV6-1 to TRBJ2-1; D might be TRBD1 (5 bases). This CDR3 spans 15 amino acids. CDR1 and CDR2 from the germline V gene are MNHNS and SASEGT. The V end lost 6 bases, the J end lost 1 base, and 13 bases lay between the germline ends. Here the CDR3 DNA reads TGTGCCAGCAGGTTGGGGCTTTTTTCCTACAATGAGCAGTTCTTC. Its protein is CASRLGLFSYNEQFF.

This clonotype occurred many times. The genes are TRBV7-2 and TRBJ2-2, with D possibly being TRBD1 or TRBD2 (6 bases each). V lost 1 base to trimming and J lost 7 bases, with 22 bases between them. CDR1 is SGHTA and CDR2 is FQGNSA in the germline V gene. CDR3 length: 18 residues. The CDR3 nucleotides are TGTGCCAGCAGCTTAGACCCCCCCGGGGGCCCGGATGGCGGGGAGCTGTTTTTT. Translated: CASSLDPPGGPDGGELFF.

This clonotype was seen many times. V gene TRBV7-9 combines with J gene TRBJ2-1; 12 nucleotides agree with TRBD2. After removal of 4 bases from V and 5 bases from J, the junction contained 9 bases not matched to a gene. CDR3 size: 17 residues. Per germline, CDR1 SEHNR and CDR2 FQNEAQ (reference sequence). The CDR3, as DNA: TGTGCCAGCAGCTCCGGACTAGCGGGGACAACTAACAATGAGCAGTTCTTC. Amino acids: CASSSGLAGTTNNEQFF.

This clonotype was seen many times. The chain combines TRBV30 with TRBJ1-2; possibly TRBD1 for D (5 bases). Germline assignment: CDR1 GTSNPN and CDR2 SVGIG (reference sequence). The CDR3 sequence is 14 residues long. V lost 4 bases, J lost 5 bases, and 17 bases lay in between. DNA for the CDR3: TGTGCCTGGACCACCGGCAGGGTGGTGTATGGCTACACCTTC. This sequence encodes CAWTTGRVVYGYTF. Based on the CDR3 plus reference TRBV30 and TRBJ1-2, the full variable domain is SQTIHQWPATLVQPVGSPLSLECTVEGTSNPNLYWYRQAAGRGLQLLFYSVGIGQISSEVPQNLSASRPQDRQFILSSKKLLLSDSGFYLCAWTTGRVVYGYTFGSGTRLTVV.